A single sample is the source of the 10 T cell receptor beta chains below, sequenced in a study of post-analysis software for immune sequencing data. These receptors' targets are unknown. Unique molecular identifiers featured in each of the TCR beta cDNA libraries. Each CDR3 protein is one row after TCRdb ran MiXCR on the PCR reads. Altogether about 770,000 distinct CDR3 sequences are present, roughly 50% being singletons, with the ten largest covering over 4.5%. Study-level findings and limits: In patients, five or six TRBV segments were more frequent than in controls, with TRBV5-6, TRBV5-1 and TRBV20-1 among them.

Material for sequencing was blood. Every receptor here comes from a girl aged 5-17 years with multiple sclerosis.

The J gene is TRBJ2-5, the V gene TRBV6-6; 8 positions agree with TRBD1. Germline V CDR1 and CDR2: MNHNY, SVGAGI (reference sequence). Trimming cost V 1 base and J 5 bases; bases outside gene matches: 3. This CDR3 is built from 14 residues. DNA of the CDR3: TGTGCCAGCAGTTACTGGACAGGGAGGGAGACCCAGTACTTC. As protein: CASSYWTGRETQYF.

CDR3 coding DNA: TGTGCCAGCAGGTTGGACAGGGTTTACGAGCAGTACTTC. Translated, it gives CASRLDRVYEQYF. The rearrangement joins TRBV14 to TRBJ2-7; TRBD1 matches 8 bases. V gave up 6 bases and J gave up 4 bases; unmatched junction bases: 5. Germline V CDR1 and CDR2: SGHDN, FVKESK. The length of the CDR3 is 13 residues.

V gene TRBV7-9 combines with J gene TRBJ2-7; D is unclear. The germline gives CDR1 SEHNR, CDR2 FQNEAQ (reference sequence). V was cut by 3 bases and J by 7 bases, with 13 bases left in between. CDR3 length equals 13 residues. CDR3 residues: CASSFTVDREQYF. The DNA for the CDR3 is TGTGCCAGCAGCTTTACTGTTGACCGGGAGCAGTACTTC. The whole variable domain, filled in from reference TRBV7-9 and TRBJ2-7, reads DTGVSQNPRHKITKRGQNVTFRCDPISEHNRLYWYRQTLGQGPEFLTYFQNEAQLEKSRLLSDRFSAERPKGSFSTLEIQRTEQGDSAMYLCASSFTVDREQYFGPGTRLTVT.

As concerns this clonotype: A junction end diverges from the germline sequence, so it may reflect a read error. V gene TRBV7-7 combines with J gene TRBJ2-5; TRBD2 might be the D (6 bases). The CDR3 extends over 18 amino acids. Germline V lookup: CDR1 SSHAT, CDR2 FNYEAQ (reference sequence). In nucleotides, the CDR3 is TGTGCTAGCAGCCCAAGGGCCACGGCTAGCGCCCTACAAGAGACCCAGTACTTC. This gives the protein CASSPRATASALQETQYF.

J is TRBJ2-3 and V is TRBV20-1, with TRBD2 matching over 11 bases. CDR3 size: 18 residues. Germline CDR1 reads DFQATT; CDR2 reads SNEGSKA (reference sequence). With 4 bases clipped from V and 5 bases from J, the junction kept 17 bases outside the gene matches. The DNA of the CDR3 is TGCAGTGCTAATCCAATAGCGGGAGGGGGTATCCCACAAGATACGCAGTATTTT. Translating gives CSANPIAGGGIPQDTQYF.

The chain is built from TRBV7-2 and TRBJ2-7; D not certain. Per the germline V gene, CDR1 is SGHTA and CDR2 is FQGNSA. The CDR3 sequence is 13 residues long. V dropped 5 bases and J dropped 2 bases, with 10 bases sitting between them. The CDR3 reads CASSPLLTYEQYF. DNA for the CDR3: TGTGCCAGCAGCCCACTACTGACCTACGAGCAGTACTTC.

This chain connects TRBV7-2 to TRBJ2-1; 7 bases line up with TRBD2. V trimming: 5 bases; J trimming: 6 bases; junction bases outside the gene matches: 13. CDR3 length equals 16 residues. Germline CDR1 reads SGHTA; CDR2 reads FQGNSA. The CDR3 is CASSHMDGTMGNEQFF. In DNA form, the CDR3 reads TGTGCCAGCAGCCATATGGACGGGACTATGGGCAATGAGCAGTTCTTC.

This chain uses TRBV6-5 with TRBJ1-2, with 7 bases identical to TRBD1. The CDR3 loop spans 15 amino acids. The V gene's germline CDR1 is MNHEY and CDR2 SVGAGI. J gave up 0 bases and V 7 bases, and 8 bases lay outside the gene matches. CDR3 in amino acids: CASIKGGHSNYGYTF. The CDR3 nucleotides are TGTGCCAGCATCAAAGGGGGCCATTCTAACTATGGCTACACCTTC.

The V gene is TRBV29-1, the J gene TRBJ2-7, with a weak D call TRBD1 (7 bases). The CDR3 length is 13 residues. CDR1 and CDR2 (germline): SQVTM, ANQGSEA. V lost 4 bases, J lost 0 bases, and 10 bases lay in between. The CDR3 sequence: CSVGQGGSYEQYF. CDR3 bases: TGCAGCGTTGGGCAGGGGGGCTCCTACGAGCAGTACTTC.

The rearrangement uses TRBV20-1 and TRBJ2-1, with 10 bases fitting TRBD2. The junction had 12 bases not matched to a gene; V was cut back by 3 bases and J by 10 bases. The CDR3 totals 15 residues. From germline, CDR1 is DFQATT and CDR2 SNEGSKA (reference sequence). For the CDR3, the DNA is TGCAGTGCTAGCGGACACTCTAGCGGGAGTGACGAGCAGTTCTTC. This encodes CSASGHSSGSDEQFF.